This record looks at one T cell receptor (beta chain) sequence and its context. In the original processing: Reference gene primers were amplified, and this amplification served to estimate nucleated cell counts. Profiling relied on immunoSEQ multiplex PCR, and the TCRdb table lists in-frame clones only, not all of them. The DNA gave D and trimming, while V, J and clone size come from that table. The data show about 36,000 clones, around 78% seen once. The data were obtained in a study of blood T cell repertoires in COVID-19. At the level of the study: Both acute and convalescent COVID-19 samples were obtained from the United States, Italy and Spain.

The material sequenced was peripheral blood. The receptor's source is a man in his fifties or sixties with acute or convalescent COVID-19.

The CDR3 DNA sequence: TGTGCCAGCAGACCTGCAGGGTATAGTGGAAACACCATATATTTT. Translation gives CASRPAGYSGNTIYF. J is TRBJ1-3 and V is TRBV7-9, with D maybe TRBD1 (5 bases). Per the germline V gene, CDR1 is SEHNR and CDR2 is FQNEAQ (reference sequence). The CDR3 is 15 residues long. With 6 bases removed from V and 3 bases from J, the gap between germline ends came to 15 bases.